The 27 T cell receptor beta chains below come from one sample, sequenced in a study of T-cell memory formation after mild COVID-19. Each CDR3 protein gets one entry after TCRdb re-called the 5' RACE reads with MiXCR. Of about 38,000 distinct CDR3 sequences listed, around 10% are singletons. Sequencing was performed on PBMCs or a T cell subset sorted from them (not recorded which). Receptor source: a man aged 18-30 years who had mild COVID-19 (a few samples of this study predate the infection). Cell type and time point are not known.

This clonotype has a count of ten or more. The chain joins TRBV7-6 to TRBJ2-1; TRBD1 matches 8 bases. Germline CDR1 is SGHVS and CDR2 is FNYEAQ. This CDR3 region has 14 residues. V lost 5 bases to trimming and J lost 8 bases; unmatched junction nucleotides: 8. The DNA for the CDR3 is TGTGCCAGCAGCACTGGACAGGGTTTCGATGAGCAGTTCTTC. The encoded protein is CASSTGQGFDEQFF.

The chain joins TRBV4-1 to TRBJ2-3; D may be TRBD2 (6 bases). Germline V gene data show CDR1 as MGHRA and CDR2 as YSYEKL. The CDR3 is 14 amino acids. Trimming cost V 0 bases and J 6 bases, with 10 bases left between them. CDR3 amino acids: CASSQERGGDTQYF. CDR3 bases: TGCGCCAGCAGCCAAGAGCGGGGCGGGGATACGCAGTATTTT.

This clonotype was counted at least ten times. This rearrangement joins TRBV30 to TRBJ1-4, with D possibly TRBD1 on 6 matching bases. The germline CDR1 and CDR2 sequences are GTSNPN and SVGIG (reference sequence). V lost 2 bases, J lost 8 bases, and 15 bases lay in between. This CDR3 contains 14 residues. For the CDR3, the DNA is TGTGCCTGGAGTATGGAGGGGGAGAGGGAAAAACTGTTTTTT. Its translation: CAWSMEGEREKLFF.

The table lists this clonotype with many counts. This rearrangement joins TRBV5-1 to TRBJ1-6, with a weak D call TRBD1 (6 bases). Germline V lookup: CDR1 SGHRS, CDR2 YFSETQ. V was shortened by 1 base and J by 5 bases, with 19 bases between the two germline ends. The CDR3 length is 18 residues. CDR3 DNA: TGCGCCAGCAGCTTGAGGGGGACGACCCGGACTGATAATTCACCCCTCCACTTT. It yields the protein CASSLRGTTRTDNSPLHF.

This clonotype was observed at least ten times. V and J are TRBV5-1 and TRBJ1-4, with 7 bases aligning to TRBD1. CDR3 length equals 14 residues. The V gene end was trimmed by 4 bases and the J gene end by 5 bases; junction bases not matched to a gene: 5. Germline V CDR1 and CDR2: SGHRS, YFSETQ. The CDR3 spells CASSPGRGNEKLFF. The CDR3 DNA reads as TGCGCCAGCAGCCCGGGCAGGGGGAATGAAAAACTGTTTTTT.

In this sample, this clonotype turned up many times. This chain joins TRBV6-5 and TRBJ2-2; 9 nucleotides match TRBD1. Germline V lookup: CDR1 MNHEY, CDR2 SVGAGI. CDR3 length: 15 residues. V shed 6 bases and J 6 bases; nucleotides not matched to a gene: 8. The CDR3 sequence is CASSRPGQGPGELFF. The DNA for the CDR3 is TGTGCCAGCAGCCGACCGGGACAGGGACCCGGGGAGCTGTTTTTT.

This clonotype showed up many times. The chain combines TRBV28 with TRBJ1-6, with 8 bases matching TRBD1. Germline V lookup: CDR1 MDHEN, CDR2 SYDVKM. CDR3 length: 18 residues. V trimming: 6 bases; J trimming: 0 bases; junction bases outside the gene matches: 10. The CDR3 reads CASSPYDRGYSYNSPLHF. The CDR3 coding sequence is TGTGCCAGCAGCCCCTACGACAGGGGCTACTCCTATAATTCACCCCTCCACTTT.

This clonotype was counted between two and nine times. This chain joins TRBV7-9 and TRBJ1-4; TRBD1 is a possible D gene (5 bases). This CDR3 contains 15 residues. Between the trimmed V and J ends, which lost 0 bases and 10 bases, there was a span of 15 bases. Germline-derived CDR1 and CDR2 are SEHNR and FQNEAQ (reference sequence). CDR3 in amino acids: CASSLAGDVRGKLFF. In DNA, the CDR3 is TGTGCCAGCAGCTTAGCAGGGGATGTCCGCGGAAAACTGTTTTTT.

Ten or more counts support this clonotype. In DNA, the CDR3 is TGTGCCAGCAGCCAAGTTGATAGGCGGGGGAGGTACAATGAGCAGTTCTTC. Protein: CASSQVDRRGRYNEQFF. The genes are TRBV14 and TRBJ2-1, with TRBD2 matching 7 bases. The CDR3 contains 17 residues. The V gene end was trimmed by 1 base and the J gene end by 4 bases; junction bases not matched to a gene: 10. CDR1 SGHDN and CDR2 FVKESK come from the germline V gene.

There are a few counts of this clonotype. The CDR3 region is CSASVGTGLTQPQHF. The CDR3 DNA follows: TGCAGTGCTAGCGTAGGGACAGGGCTTACTCAGCCCCAGCATTTT. The chain links TRBV20-1 to TRBJ1-5; TRBD1 matches 9 bases. CDR1 and CDR2 (germline): DFQATT, SNEGSKA (reference sequence). With V trimmed by 3 bases and J by 6 bases, 9 bases remained unmatched. There are 15 residues in the CDR3.

This clonotype was recorded at least ten times. The chain recombines TRBV10-3 with TRBJ2-5; perhaps TRBD1 as D (6 bases). Germline V gene data show CDR1 as ENHRY and CDR2 as SYGVKD. Trimming stripped 2 bases from V and 6 bases from J, with 16 bases between. The CDR3 runs 15 residues. The DNA of the CDR3 is TGTGCCATCAGTGAGACAGGGAGAAGAGGACAGACCCAGTACTTC. Translating it yields CAISETGRRGQTQYF.

There are many counts of this clonotype. This chain links TRBV7-2 with TRBJ2-1, with unresolved D. The CDR3 runs to 13 residues. Germline V CDR1 and CDR2: SGHTA, FQGNSA. V lost 1 base and J 7 bases, leaving 8 bases between the germline ends. CDR3 sequence reads: CASSLGRRNEQFF. The CDR3 DNA sequence: TGTGCCAGCAGCTTAGGACGACGTAATGAGCAGTTCTTC.

This clonotype was detected many times. The rearrangement links TRBV6-1 to TRBJ1-1; no reliable D call. This CDR3 region has 13 residues. Germline V gives CDR1 MNHNS, CDR2 SASEGT. V was pared by 8 bases and J by 1 base, with 11 bases between. CDR3 in amino acids: CASGSLRNTEAFF. The CDR3 DNA reads TGTGCCAGCGGGTCCCTGAGGAACACTGAAGCTTTCTTT.

In this sample, this clonotype turned up many times. The chain has TRBV7-8 and TRBJ2-7; D is unresolved. Looked up from germline, CDR1 is SGHVS and CDR2 is FQNEAQ. Trimming left V 1 base short and J 4 bases short, with 8 bases between. The CDR3 loop spans 13 amino acids. CDR3 region: CASSLGEMYEQYF. For the CDR3, the DNA is TGTGCCAGCAGCTTAGGTGAAATGTACGAGCAGTACTTC.

This clonotype showed up many times. In DNA, the CDR3 is TGCAGCGTATTAGACTCTTTTGGGATTGCCGGGGAGCTGTTTTTT. Amino acids: CSVLDSFGIAGELFF. The gene calls are TRBV29-1 and TRBJ2-2; D not certain. V shed 6 bases and J shed 6 bases, with 20 bases lying between them. Germline values: CDR1 SQVTM, CDR2 ANQGSEA. The CDR3 is made up of 15 amino acids.

At least ten counts were recorded for this clonotype. The chain recombines TRBV6-5 with TRBJ1-2, with D possibly TRBD1 on 6 matching bases. The CDR3 extends over 17 amino acids. Per germline, CDR1 MNHEY and CDR2 SVGAGI. Trimming stripped 2 bases from V and 1 base from J, with 17 bases between. CDR3 nucleotide sequence: TGTGCCAGCAGTTACAAAGTCGCAGGGGCAATTAACTATGGCTACACCTTC. Translated: CASSYKVAGAINYGYTF.

The rearrangement links TRBV2 to TRBJ1-4, with unresolved D. V gave up 3 bases and J gave up 0 bases, with 8 bases separating them. Germline assignment: CDR1 SNHLY and CDR2 FYNNEI. The CDR3 consists of 15 residues. Written as DNA, the CDR3 is TGTGCCAGCAGTGACACTACAACAACTAATGAAAAACTGTTTTTT. Protein: CASSDTTTTNEKLFF.

This clonotype was detected many times. The genes are TRBV7-9 and TRBJ1-2; D is unclear. The CDR3 runs to 12 residues. The germline V gene encodes CDR1 SEHNR and CDR2 FQNEAQ (reference sequence). The V gene lost 2 bases and the J gene lost 7 bases, with 8 bases spanning the gap. CDR3 in DNA: TGTGCCAGCAGCTTAAGAACAGCTGGCTACACCTTC. This gives the protein CASSLRTAGYTF.

There are many counts of this clonotype. The gene calls are TRBV12-3 or TRBV12-4 and TRBJ2-2; 7 bases are a match to TRBD1. The CDR3 runs to 15 residues. With V trimmed by 5 bases and J by 4 bases, 7 bases remained unmatched. The CDR3 is CASSPYGTATGELFF. CDR3 bases: TGTGCCAGCAGTCCATACGGGACAGCCACCGGGGAGCTGTTTTTT.

The V gene is TRBV5-1, the J gene TRBJ2-1; D is ambiguous. This CDR3 has 14 residues. Germline lookup yields CDR1 SGHRS and CDR2 YFSETQ. Trimming took off 0 bases at V and 8 bases at J, with 12 bases between the two ends. The CDR3 DNA reads TGCGCCAGCAGCTTGGTTGACACCAACGATGAGCAGTTCTTC. Translation gives CASSLVDTNDEQFF.

This clonotype has at least ten counts. V gene TRBV5-1 combines with J gene TRBJ2-5; D assignment may be TRBD1 or TRBD2 (5 bases each). Germline CDR1 and CDR2: SGHRS and YFSETQ. This CDR3 spans 15 amino acids. V was pared by 2 bases and J by 3 bases, with 14 bases between. The CDR3 DNA follows: TGCGCCAGCAGCTTTGAGGGGAGAGGGGAAGAGACCCAGTACTTC. Translated: CASSFEGRGEETQYF.

As regards this clonotype: A much larger clonotype is one base distant, so this may be a read error. V is TRBV5-1 and J is TRBJ2-5, with a possible D match to TRBD1 (6 bases). CDR1 SGHRS and CDR2 YFSETQ come from the germline V gene. This CDR3 region has 14 residues. V gave up 4 bases and J gave up 9 bases, with 19 bases separating them. The CDR3 is CASSPYQGQEAQYF. For the CDR3, the DNA is TGCGCCAGCAGCCCCTACCAGGGGCAGGAGGCCCAGTACTTC.

The chain has TRBV20-1 and TRBJ2-1; a possible D gene is TRBD2 (5 bases). Trimming left V 5 bases short and J 6 bases short, with 8 bases between. CDR3 length: 11 amino acids. Germline loops: CDR1 DFQATT, CDR2 SNEGSKA (reference sequence). This CDR3 is CSAPSPNEQFF. The CDR3 DNA follows: TGCAGTGCTCCTAGCCCCAATGAGCAGTTCTTC.

This clonotype showed up just once. The chain links TRBV5-1 to TRBJ2-5; either TRBD1 or TRBD2 may fit D (6 bases each). Germline CDR1 and CDR2: SGHRS and YFSETQ. The CDR3 extends over 14 amino acids. V was clipped by 6 bases and J by 2 bases, with 14 bases between them. The CDR3 sequence is CASTSTGLQETQYF. The DNA for the CDR3 is TGCGCCAGCACCTCGACAGGACTACAAGAGACCCAGTACTTC. The whole variable domain, remainder taken from reference TRBV5-1 and TRBJ2-5, is KAGVTQTPRYLIKTRGQQVTLSCSPISGHRSVSWYQQTPGQGLQFLFEYFSETQRNKGNFPGRFSGRQFSNSRSEMNVSTLELGDSALYLCASTSTGLQETQYFGPGTRLLVL.

This clonotype was recorded many times. The V and J genes are TRBV7-8 and TRBJ2-4, with D perhaps TRBD2 (5 bases). This CDR3 contains 18 residues. Germline CDR1 SGHVS, CDR2 FQNEAQ. Trimming removed 4 bases from V and 0 bases from J, with 19 bases in between. CDR3 sequence (DNA): TGTGCCAGCAGCTCACGTACGCAGAGGAGGATAGCCAAAAACATTCAGTACTTC. This encodes CASSSRTQRRIAKNIQYF.

This clonotype was observed at least ten times. This chain joins TRBV12-3 or TRBV12-4 and TRBJ2-5; D is undetermined. CDR3 size: 13 residues. Trimming left V 3 bases short and J 6 bases short, with 11 bases between. CDR3 bases: TGTGCCAGCAGTTTTAACGTAAGGAAGACCCAGTACTTC. Translated, it gives CASSFNVRKTQYF.

This clonotype was detected once. The rearrangement uses TRBV5-1 and TRBJ2-7; tentatively, D is TRBD1 (6 bases). The CDR3 runs 15 residues. The germline V and J ends were trimmed by 4 bases and 3 bases, with 17 bases remaining between them. Germline V gene lookup returns CDR1 SGHRS and CDR2 YFSETQ. CDR3 coding DNA: TGCGCCAGCAGCCCCTGGACAGAGCGTTTCTACGAGCAGTACTTC. It is translated as CASSPWTERFYEQYF.